These 18 T cell receptor beta chains were all obtained from the same sample, sequenced in a study of CD4 T cells in relation to SARS-CoV-2 and coronaviruses. Clones were read by immunoSEQ multiplex PCR, and TCRdb kept only the in-frame ones, dropping some. The table has approximately 50,000 clones, 92% seen once. Material for sequencing was naive CD4+ T cells from PBMCs. Subset denoted: naive CD4+ T cells isolated by negative enrichment. The receptors were sampled from an adult with COVID-19.

This CDR3 reads CASSVGPSGSYEQYF. The DNA for the CDR3 is TGTGCCAGCAGCGTAGGTCCTAGCGGTTCCTACGAGCAGTACTTC. The V gene is TRBV9, the J gene TRBJ2-7; TRBD2 matches at 7 bases. CDR1 is SGDLS, CDR2 YYNGEE, per germline. With 0 bases clipped from V and 1 base from J, the junction kept 4 bases outside the gene matches. The CDR3 contains 15 residues.

The chain has TRBV3-1 (or the pseudogene TRBV3-2) and TRBJ2-2; 11 bases fit TRBD2. The germline gives CDR1 LGHDT, CDR2 YNNKEL (reference sequence). CDR3 length: 16 amino acids. The V and J ends lost 2 bases and 6 bases, in that order; junction bases with no gene match: 5. The CDR3 sequence: CASSQTSGGSPGELFF. The CDR3 nucleotides are TGTGCCAGCAGCCAAACTAGCGGGGGATCCCCCGGGGAGCTGTTTTTT.

The chain uses TRBV9 and TRBJ2-6; D possibly corresponds to TRBD1 (6 bases). Germline CDR1 is SGDLS and CDR2 is YYNGEE. V was trimmed by 4 bases and J by 0 bases, leaving 8 bases between them. The CDR3 loop spans 15 amino acids. The CDR3 DNA follows: TGTGCCAGCAGCCAAGGGGGCTCTGGGGCCAACGTCCTGACTTTC. It is translated as CASSQGGSGANVLTF.

The chain couples TRBV5-1 to TRBJ2-3; 10 positions match TRBD1. The V gene's germline CDR1 is SGHRS and CDR2 YFSETQ. The CDR3 has 15 residues. The V and J ends lost 4 bases and 6 bases, in that order; junction bases with no gene match: 8. The chain's CDR3 is CASSPSGQGYDTQYF. As DNA, the CDR3 is TGCGCCAGCAGCCCCTCGGGACAGGGGTATGATACGCAGTATTTT.

This clone came up once. J is TRBJ2-5 and V is TRBV7-3; 9 nucleotides match TRBD1. CDR3 length: 15 amino acids. The germline V gene encodes CDR1 SGHTA and CDR2 FQGTGA. After removal of 4 bases from V and 5 bases from J, the junction contained 8 bases not matched to a gene. CDR3 DNA sequence: TGTGCCAGCAGCTCCGGGACAGGGTTTCGGGAGACCCAGTACTTC. It translates to CASSSGTGFRETQYF.

The chain's CDR3 is CASSLQGYEQYF. The CDR3 region has the DNA TGTGCCAGCAGCTTACAGGGGTACGAGCAGTACTTC. V is TRBV5-4 and J is TRBJ2-7; TRBD1 aligns across 7 bases. After removal of 2 bases from V and 4 bases from J, the junction contained 0 bases not matched to a gene. This CDR3 has 12 amino acids. Germline V gives CDR1 SGHNT, CDR2 YYREEE (reference sequence). The variable domain in full, with the rest retrieved from reference TRBV5-4 and TRBJ2-7, is ETGVTQSPTHLIKTRGQQVTLRCSSQSGHNTVSWYQQALGQGPQFIFQYYREEENGRGNFPPRFSGLQFPNYSSELNVNALELDDSALYLCASSLQGYEQYFGPGTRLTVT.

The chain carries TRBV6-6 and TRBJ2-5, with 12 positions matching TRBD2. CDR3 length equals 16 residues. V trimming: 4 bases; J trimming: 4 bases; junction bases outside the gene matches: 7. CDR1 MNHNY and CDR2 SVGAGI come from the germline V gene (reference sequence). The CDR3 loop reads CASSLSSGRAGETQYF. In DNA, the CDR3 is TGTGCCAGCAGTTTGTCTAGCGGGAGGGCGGGAGAGACCCAGTACTTC.

In nucleotides, the CDR3 is TGTGCCAGCAGTTTATTGGTAGGGGGAGGATCACCCCTCCACTTT. This codes for CASSLLVGGGSPLHF. The chain carries TRBV27 and TRBJ1-6, with D possibly matching TRBD1 (6 bases). CDR1 MNHEY and CDR2 SMNVEV come from the germline V gene (reference sequence). The CDR3 is 15 amino acids. Trimming stripped 1 base from V and 10 bases from J, with 14 bases between.

This sequence joins TRBV11-2 and TRBJ2-7; D is possibly TRBD1 (6 bases). Trimming stripped 3 bases from V and 9 bases from J, with 18 bases between. The germline CDR1 and CDR2 sequences are SGHAT and FQNNGV. The CDR3 has 14 residues. Here the CDR3 reads CASSFPNTGSGQYF. CDR3 bases: TGTGCCAGCAGCTTCCCCAACACAGGGTCGGGGCAGTACTTC.

The chain uses TRBV28 and TRBJ1-2; 8 nucleotides line up with TRBD1. The V segment lost 6 bases and the J segment 2 bases; nucleotides outside the gene matches: 2. The CDR3 spans 13 residues. Germline V gene sequence: CDR1 MDHEN, CDR2 SYDVKM. CDR3 sequence (DNA): TGTGCCAGCAGGACAGGGGCGAACTATGGCTACACCTTC. Translating gives CASRTGANYGYTF.

This sequence joins TRBV19 and TRBJ2-5; no clear D gene. V lost 0 bases and J 1 base, leaving 3 bases between the germline ends. This CDR3 is built from 13 residues. Germline CDR1 is LNHDA and CDR2 is SQIVND (reference sequence). Written as DNA, the CDR3 is TGTGCCAGTAGTATAGACAGCCAAGAGACCCAGTACTTC. This encodes CASSIDSQETQYF.

The chain is built from TRBV10-3 and TRBJ2-5, with 13 bases lining up with TRBD2. There are 17 residues in the CDR3. V gave up 6 bases and J gave up 4 bases; unmatched junction bases: 11. Germline CDR1 reads ENHRY; CDR2 reads SYGVKD. Here the CDR3 reads CAIRGTSGAPSGETQYF. In DNA, the CDR3 is TGTGCCATCAGGGGGACTAGCGGGGCCCCGTCGGGAGAGACCCAGTACTTC.

The chain combines TRBV4-2 with TRBJ2-7, with D unresolved. The germline CDR1 and CDR2 sequences are LGHNA and YNFKEQ. This CDR3 has 13 residues. Deletions cut 4 bases from V and 9 bases from J, with 16 bases between. CDR3 in amino acids: CASSLLTEELQYF. CDR3 nucleotide sequence: TGTGCCAGCAGCCTATTAACAGAGGAGTTGCAGTACTTC.

The gene calls are TRBV15 and TRBJ2-7, with a weak D call TRBD1 (5 bases). V was pared by 5 bases and J by 2 bases, with 16 bases between. Germline V gene data show CDR1 as LNHNV and CDR2 as YYDKDF (reference sequence). The CDR3 length is 15 residues. For the CDR3, the DNA is TGTGCCACCAGCGAACGTACGACAGTACCCTACGAGCAGTACTTC. Protein: CATSERTTVPYEQYF.

This sequence joins TRBV4-2 and TRBJ2-3, with 8 positions matching TRBD2. V gave up 1 base and J gave up 4 bases; unmatched junction bases: 7. Germline V gene data show CDR1 as LGHNA and CDR2 as YNFKEQ. CDR3 length: 16 residues. CDR3 nucleotides: TGTGCCAGCAGCCAAGTATTACGGGAGGGGTCAGATACGCAGTATTTT. It codes for CASSQVLREGSDTQYF.

The V gene is TRBV7-9, the J gene TRBJ2-1; weak D call: TRBD2 (5 bases). Per the germline V gene, CDR1 is SEHNR and CDR2 is FQNEAQ (reference sequence). With 6 bases removed from V and 8 bases from J, the gap between germline ends came to 11 bases. The CDR3 length is 12 residues. This CDR3 reads CASRDGGDEQFF. CDR3 DNA: TGTGCCAGCAGGGATGGAGGTGATGAGCAGTTCTTC.

The chain joins TRBV5-1 to TRBJ2-5, with TRBD1 matching over 8 bases. The V gene end was trimmed by 1 base and the J gene end by 2 bases; junction bases not matched to a gene: 1. In germline, CDR1 is SGHRS, CDR2 YFSETQ. CDR3 length: 14 amino acids. The CDR3 DNA is TGCGCCAGCAGCTTGAGACAGGGGCAAGAGACCCAGTACTTC. It specifies CASSLRQGQETQYF.

This clone appeared once. The chain recombines TRBV4-1 with TRBJ1-5; 9 positions match TRBD1. V lost 1 base, J lost 8 bases, and 3 bases stayed unmatched. CDR1 and CDR2 (germline): MGHRA, YSYEKL. This CDR3 is 14 amino acids long. The CDR3 here is CASSQVGTGKPQHF. CDR3 DNA sequence: TGCGCCAGCAGCCAAGTTGGGACAGGGAAGCCCCAGCATTTT.